This passage covers 3 T cell receptor beta chains from one sample sequenced in a study of cytomegalovirus exposure and HLA in healthy donors. A multiplex PCR was run with 60 Vbeta primers and 13 Jbeta primers. Produced via immunoSEQ multiplex PCR; TCRdb's table is partial and in-frame only. The repertoire holds about 140,000 clones, with 70% as singletons. The source material was PBMCs. These receptors were obtained from a woman between 25 and 40 years old in good health and CMV-seronegative.

The chain recombines TRBV28 with TRBJ1-3, with D unclear. The ends were cut back, 4 bases at V and 0 bases at J, with 4 bases in the middle. This CDR3 contains 13 residues. Germline V gene lookup returns CDR1 MDHEN and CDR2 SYDVKM. Written as DNA, the CDR3 is TGTGCCAGCAGTTACGGCTCTGGAAACACCATATATTTT. Translated, it gives CASSYGSGNTIYF.

This chain's CDR3 is CSAGQGVTNTGELFF. The CDR3 DNA reads as TGTTCTGCTGGACAGGGGGTGACGAACACCGGGGAGCTGTTTTTT. The chain joins TRBV7-9 to TRBJ2-2; the match to TRBD1 covers 10 bases. The CDR3 covers 15 residues. The germline gives CDR1 SEHNR, CDR2 FQNEAQ (reference sequence).

V is TRBV6-1 and J is TRBJ1-5; possibly TRBD1 for D (5 bases). The CDR3 sequence is 14 residues long. Trimming stripped 8 bases from V and 0 bases from J, with 11 bases between. Germline V gives CDR1 MNHNS, CDR2 SASEGT. The CDR3 region has the DNA TGTGCCAGCCGGGGGAGAGATAGCAATCAGCCCCAGCATTTT. It codes for CASRGRDSNQPQHF.